This entry is about one T cell receptor (beta chain). This clonotype has ten or more counts. Its antigen remains unidentified. Base qualities are not at hand, and no much larger clone is one base apart. All donors were healthy Caucasians. Three pairs of female monozygotic twins, all aged roughly 18 to 29 years, made up the twin cohort. Positive isolation kits from Invitrogen were used to isolate the CD4+ and CD8+ T cell populations. This specimen belongs to a study of identical twins (dated by TCRdb to 2016 to 2017). In terms of the full investigation: To test whether fetal clonotypes persist, the study used deep sequencing on TCR alpha and beta repertoires from monozygotic twins, unrelated adults of various ages, and cord blood. To rule out contamination, the twin experiments were replicated at different times with different library preparation protocols. On the study overall, not on this receptor specifically: In monozygotic twins, recombination models systematically underestimated out-of-frame TCR alpha sharing, but the models matched the sharing seen between unrelated individuals. Conclusions relied on cross-sectional statistical analysis, since the same donors could not be followed over many years. In beta out-of-frame sequences, excess twin sharing was weaker, because having fewer shared sequences lowered the signal-to-noise ratio. Fewer insertions were carried by abundant cord blood beta clonotypes; a weaker similar trend was observed in young adult naive repertoires, while no such trend was observed in memory repertoires. Invariant T cells such as MAIT and iNKT could partly confound zero-insertion analyses, although diverse VJ usage argued against such confounding for most clonotypes. Compared with coincidental sharing between unrelated individuals, out-of-frame TCR alpha sequences shared between twins showed an excess of sequences with low generation probability.

The method behind the library was 5' RACE. Sequencer: Illumina HiSeq 2000. A universal primer binding site was added through template switching, and the final cDNA carried a unique molecular identifier so that TCR cDNA molecules could be counted accurately. First-strand cDNA for TCR alpha and beta chains was synthesized from specific primers in the conserved constant-segment region. Each cDNA library was double barcoded, with a SMART-Mk sample barcode plus Illumina barcodes, to control for contamination. Two successive PCR steps introduced TruSeq adapter sequences along with Illumina sample barcodes. Sequencing of the TCR alpha and beta cDNA libraries was done on the Illumina HiSeq platform using custom primers. In the paper's pipeline: MiGEC processed the raw reads to extract unique molecular identifiers, while MiXCR was used to determine the CDR3 positions. Recombination models were inferred per individual with the repgenHMM and IGoR tools using an EM algorithm. The analysis of shared clonotypes was done with the tcR package in R, with sharing normalized by the product of cloneset sizes. Out-of-frame nonproductive sequences were analyzed to study raw recombination free of thymic and clonal selection effects. The public reads were run again by TCRdb, first through fastp at Q25 and then through MiXCR, and only productive beta chains were kept. Each entry is one CDR3 protein sequence, shown with its most common DNA and genes. These V and J calls rely on TCRdb rather than the paper's analysis. The sample table contains some 270,000 distinct CDR3 sequences; only one count was recorded for roughly 8% of them. Over 2.5% of the sample is in the top ten clones.

Reading the germline V gene (reference sequence) gives CDR1 LGHDT and CDR2 YNNKEL. Germline trimming amounts to 8 bases on V and 4 bases on J, with 8 as the count of junction bases outside the gene matches. The CDR3 measures 14 amino acids from cysteine to phenylalanine. Only the CDR3 region is kept as DNA, spanning 42 bases read in frame from base 1. This sample was also put to use in a study of yellow fever vaccine responses in identical twins. That second publication adds: The T cell response to vaccination in identical twins was reported by the authors to appear partly convergent and partly personalized. In the study, vaccine-responding T cell clones were precisely tracked in identical twins.

The chain is assembled from TRBV3-1 and TRBJ2-7; the central 10 bases match TRBD1. Sequencing used CD8+ T cells sorted from blood. The TCR was taken from a woman aged 18-30 years in good health. The CDR3 reads CASSGGTGAYEQYF. The nucleotides read TGTGCCAGCTCTGGGGGGACAGGGGCTTACGAGCAGTACTTC.